This T cell receptor beta chain originates from a study of cytomegalovirus exposure and HLA in healthy donors. Study-wide findings and caveats: An analysis done earlier found most TCR beta V segments productive about 87% or about 30% of the time.

With respect to this clone: Its antigen is not known.

The PCR was carried out with 60 Vbeta primers and 13 Jbeta primers. The protocol was immunoSEQ multiplex PCR, while the TCRdb copy is restricted to in-frame clones and leaves out a portion. This table holds 85,000 to 110,000 clones, roughly 79% found once. The TCR originated in a man aged 50 to 60 in good health and CMV-seropositive. Sequenced material: PBMCs.

The CDR3 DNA reads TGCGCCAGCAGCTTGGTCAGGGGGCGCGCAGATACGCAGTATTTT. Its protein product is CASSLVRGRADTQYF. V and J are TRBV5-1 and TRBJ2-3, with 8 bases lining up with TRBD1. V was pared by 0 bases and J by 4 bases, with 4 bases of the junction left unmatched. Germline lookup yields CDR1 SGHRS and CDR2 YFSETQ. CDR3 length: 15 residues.